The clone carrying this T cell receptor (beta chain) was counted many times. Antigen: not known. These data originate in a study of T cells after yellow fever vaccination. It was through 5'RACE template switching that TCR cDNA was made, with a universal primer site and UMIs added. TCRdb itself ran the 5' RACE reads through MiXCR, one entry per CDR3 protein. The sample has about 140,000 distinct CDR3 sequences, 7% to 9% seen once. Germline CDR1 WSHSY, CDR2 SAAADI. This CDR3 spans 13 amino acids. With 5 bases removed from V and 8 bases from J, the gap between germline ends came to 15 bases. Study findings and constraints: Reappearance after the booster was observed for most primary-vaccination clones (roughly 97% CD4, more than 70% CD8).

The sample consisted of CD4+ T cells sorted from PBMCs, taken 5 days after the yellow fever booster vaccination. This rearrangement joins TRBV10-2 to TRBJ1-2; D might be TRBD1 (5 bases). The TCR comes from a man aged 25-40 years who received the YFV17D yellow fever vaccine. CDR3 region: CASSQGVPIGYTF. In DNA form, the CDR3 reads TGCGCCAGCAGTCAAGGGGTCCCGATCGGCTACACCTTC.